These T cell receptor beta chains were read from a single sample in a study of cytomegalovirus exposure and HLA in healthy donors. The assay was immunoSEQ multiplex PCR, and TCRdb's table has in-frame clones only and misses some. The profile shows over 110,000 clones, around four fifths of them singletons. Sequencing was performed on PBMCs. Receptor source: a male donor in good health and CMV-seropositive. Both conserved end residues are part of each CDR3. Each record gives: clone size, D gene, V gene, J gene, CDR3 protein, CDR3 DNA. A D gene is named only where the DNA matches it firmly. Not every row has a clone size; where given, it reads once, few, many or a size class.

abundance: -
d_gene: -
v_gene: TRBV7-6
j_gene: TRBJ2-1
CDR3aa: CASSFRDTLNEQFF
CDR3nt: TGTGCCAGCAGCTTCCGGGACACCCTCAATGAGCAGTTCTTC

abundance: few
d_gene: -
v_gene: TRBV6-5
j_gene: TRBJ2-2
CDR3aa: CASRPGQYTGELFF
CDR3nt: TGTGCCAGCAGGCCGGGACAATACACCGGGGAGCTGTTTTTT

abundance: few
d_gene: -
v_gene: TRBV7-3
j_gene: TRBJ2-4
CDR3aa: CASSFRRTEKNIQYF
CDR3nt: TGTGCCAGCAGCTTTCGTAGGACAGAGAAAAACATTCAGTACTTC

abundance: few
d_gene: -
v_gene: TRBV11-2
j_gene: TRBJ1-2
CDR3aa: CASSLGGGGGYGYTF
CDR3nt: TGTGCCAGCAGCTTAGGAGGCGGAGGAGGCTATGGCTACACCTTC

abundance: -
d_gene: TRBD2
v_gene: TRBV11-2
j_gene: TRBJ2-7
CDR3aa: CASSWTSDTSYEQYF
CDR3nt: TGTGCCAGCAGCTGGACTAGCGACACCTCCTACGAGCAGTACTTC

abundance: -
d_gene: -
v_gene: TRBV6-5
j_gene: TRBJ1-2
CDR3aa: CASSRTPRYGYTF
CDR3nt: TGTGCCAGCAGCCGGACTCCCCGCTATGGCTACACCTTC

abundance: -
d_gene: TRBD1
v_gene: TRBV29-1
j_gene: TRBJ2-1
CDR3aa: CSVAYRGPHNEQFF
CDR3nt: TGCAGCGTTGCCTACAGGGGGCCCCACAATGAGCAGTTCTTC

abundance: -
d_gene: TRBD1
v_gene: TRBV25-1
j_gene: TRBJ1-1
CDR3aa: CASRYRGTTEAFF
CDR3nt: TGTGCCAGCAGGTACAGGGGGACCACTGAAGCTTTCTTT

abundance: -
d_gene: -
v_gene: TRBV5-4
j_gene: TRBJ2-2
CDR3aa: CASSLVLGATGELFF
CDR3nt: TGTGCCAGCAGCTTGGTCTTGGGAGCCACCGGGGAGCTGTTTTTT

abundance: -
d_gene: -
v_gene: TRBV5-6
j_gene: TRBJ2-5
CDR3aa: CASSLIQETQYF
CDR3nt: TGTGCCAGCAGCTTGATTCAGGAGACCCAGTACTTC

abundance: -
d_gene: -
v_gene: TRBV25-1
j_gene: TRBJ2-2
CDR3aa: CASSELRDTGELFF
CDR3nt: TGTGCCAGCAGTGAATTGCGGGACACCGGGGAGCTGTTTTTT

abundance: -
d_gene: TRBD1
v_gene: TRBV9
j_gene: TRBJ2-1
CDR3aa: CASGQDPHNEQFF
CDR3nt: TGTGCCAGCGGACAGGACCCCCACAATGAGCAGTTCTTC

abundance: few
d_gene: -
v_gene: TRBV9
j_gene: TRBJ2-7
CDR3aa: CASSASHQGWEQYF
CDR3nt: TGTGCCAGCAGCGCCTCTCATCAGGGGTGGGAGCAGTACTTC

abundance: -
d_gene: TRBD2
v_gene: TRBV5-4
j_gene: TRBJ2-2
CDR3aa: CASSFLAGGWTGELFF
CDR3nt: TGTGCCAGCAGCTTCCTAGCGGGAGGTTGGACCGGGGAGCTGTTTTTT

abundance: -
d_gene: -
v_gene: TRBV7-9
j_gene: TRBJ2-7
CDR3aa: CASSATSHEQYF
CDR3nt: TGTGCCAGCAGCGCCACTAGTCACGAGCAGTACTTC

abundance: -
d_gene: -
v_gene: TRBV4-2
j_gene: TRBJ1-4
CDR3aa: CASSQAGQLNEKLFF
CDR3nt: TGTGCCAGCAGCCAAGCTGGACAGCTAAATGAAAAACTGTTTTTT

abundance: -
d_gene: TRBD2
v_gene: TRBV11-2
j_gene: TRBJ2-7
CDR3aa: CASSLTSGRLEQYF
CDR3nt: TGTGCCAGCAGCCTGACTAGCGGGAGGCTTGAGCAGTACTTC

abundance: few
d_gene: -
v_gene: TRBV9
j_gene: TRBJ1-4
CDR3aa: CASSVGERNNEKLFF
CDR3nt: TGTGCCAGCAGCGTAGGAGAGAGGAATAATGAAAAACTGTTTTTT

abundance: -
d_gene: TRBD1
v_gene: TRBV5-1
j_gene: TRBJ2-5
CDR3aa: CASSLRDRGLVTQETQYF
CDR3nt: TGCGCCAGCAGCTTACGGGACAGGGGGCTCGTCACACAAGAGACCCAGTACTTC

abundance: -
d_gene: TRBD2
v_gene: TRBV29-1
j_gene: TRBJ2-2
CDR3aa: CSVAISGTYTGELFF
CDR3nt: TGCAGCGTTGCGATTAGCGGGACGTACACCGGGGAGCTGTTTTTT

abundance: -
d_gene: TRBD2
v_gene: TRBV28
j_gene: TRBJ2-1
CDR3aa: CASSQLAGLNEQFF
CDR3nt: TGTGCCAGCAGCCAACTAGCGGGGTTGAATGAGCAGTTCTTC

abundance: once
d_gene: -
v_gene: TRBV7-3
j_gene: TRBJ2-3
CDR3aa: CASSLVGGDTQYF
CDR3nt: TGTGCCAGCAGCTTAGTAGGAGGCGATACGCAGTATTTT

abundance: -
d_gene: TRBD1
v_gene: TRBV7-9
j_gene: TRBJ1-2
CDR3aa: CASSSWARGLVYGYTF
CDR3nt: TGTGCCAGCAGCTCCTGGGCGAGGGGGCTGGTCTATGGCTACACCTTC

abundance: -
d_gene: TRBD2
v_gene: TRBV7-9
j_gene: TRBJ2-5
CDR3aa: CASSLAQASGRARGETQYF
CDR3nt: TGTGCCAGCAGCTTAGCTCAGGCTAGCGGGAGGGCCAGAGGAGAGACCCAGTACTTC

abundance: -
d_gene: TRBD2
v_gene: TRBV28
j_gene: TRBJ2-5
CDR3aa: CASSFGGLEETQYF
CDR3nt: TGTGCCAGCAGTTTCGGGGGGTTAGAAGAGACCCAGTACTTC

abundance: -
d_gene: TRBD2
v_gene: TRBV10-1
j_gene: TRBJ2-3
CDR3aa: CASSGPGGGGGTDTQYF
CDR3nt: TGCGCCAGCAGTGGCCCCGGTGGCGGGGGAGGCACAGATACGCAGTATTTT

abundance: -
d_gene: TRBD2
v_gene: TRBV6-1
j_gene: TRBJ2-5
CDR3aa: CASSEVGGAGETQYF
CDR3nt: TGTGCCAGCAGTGAAGTCGGGGGGGCGGGAGAGACCCAGTACTTC

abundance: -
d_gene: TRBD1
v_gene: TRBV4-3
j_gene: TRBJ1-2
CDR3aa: CASSTRYRTGNNYGYTF
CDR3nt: TGCGCCAGCAGCACCCGTTACCGGACAGGGAATAACTATGGCTACACCTTC

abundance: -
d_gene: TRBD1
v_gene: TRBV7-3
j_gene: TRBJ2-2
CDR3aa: CASSTDRGTGELFF
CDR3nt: TGTGCCAGCAGCACCGACAGGGGCACCGGGGAGCTGTTTTTT

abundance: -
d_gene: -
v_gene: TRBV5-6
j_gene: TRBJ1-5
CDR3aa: CASSLGSGSGNQPQHF
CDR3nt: TGTGCCAGCAGCTTGGGCTCAGGGTCAGGTAATCAGCCCCAGCATTTT

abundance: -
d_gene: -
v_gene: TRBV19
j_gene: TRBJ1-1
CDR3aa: CASRPRQEMNTEAFF
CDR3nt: TGTGCCAGTAGGCCACGACAGGAGATGAACACTGAAGCTTTCTTT

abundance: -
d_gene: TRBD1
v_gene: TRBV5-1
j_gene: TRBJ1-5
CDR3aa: CASSLGQGENQPQHF
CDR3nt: TGCGCCAGCAGCTTAGGACAGGGGGAGAATCAGCCCCAGCATTTT

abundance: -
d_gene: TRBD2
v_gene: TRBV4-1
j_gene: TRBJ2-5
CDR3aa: CASSLGSGANQETQYF
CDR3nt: TGCGCCAGCAGCCTTGGTAGCGGGGCAAACCAAGAGACCCAGTACTTC

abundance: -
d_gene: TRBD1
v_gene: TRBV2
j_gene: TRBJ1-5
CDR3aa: CASSEVQGAGQPQHF
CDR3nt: TGTGCCAGCAGTGAAGTTCAGGGGGCGGGTCAGCCCCAGCATTTT

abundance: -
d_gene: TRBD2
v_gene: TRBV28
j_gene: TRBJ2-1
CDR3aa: CASSLTSKFEQFF
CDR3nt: TGTGCCAGCAGTTTGACTAGCAAGTTTGAGCAGTTCTTC

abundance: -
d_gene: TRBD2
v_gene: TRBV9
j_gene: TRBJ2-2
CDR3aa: CASSVTSDYTGELFF
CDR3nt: TGTGCCAGCAGCGTAACTAGCGACTACACCGGGGAGCTGTTTTTT

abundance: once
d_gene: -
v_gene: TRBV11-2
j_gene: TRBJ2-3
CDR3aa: CASSFAQADTQYF
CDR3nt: TGTGCCAGCAGCTTCGCCCAGGCAGATACGCAGTATTTT

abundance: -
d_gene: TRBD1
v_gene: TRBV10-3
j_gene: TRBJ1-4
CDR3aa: CAISPSTGNNEKLFF
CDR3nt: TGTGCCATCAGCCCCTCGACAGGGAATAATGAAAAACTGTTTTTT

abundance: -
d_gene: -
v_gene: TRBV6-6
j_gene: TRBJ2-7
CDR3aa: CASLRTTSYEQYF
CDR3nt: TGTGCCAGCCTTCGGACTACCTCCTACGAGCAGTACTTC

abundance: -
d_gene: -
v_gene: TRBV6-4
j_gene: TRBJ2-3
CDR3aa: CASSDDSGDGSDTQYF
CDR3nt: TGTGCCAGCAGTGACGACTCGGGAGATGGGTCAGATACGCAGTATTTT

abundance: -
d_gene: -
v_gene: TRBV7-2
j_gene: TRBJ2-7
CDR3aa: CASSLSGGSLREQYF
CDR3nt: TGTGCCAGCAGCCTCTCCGGAGGGAGTTTGCGCGAGCAGTACTTC

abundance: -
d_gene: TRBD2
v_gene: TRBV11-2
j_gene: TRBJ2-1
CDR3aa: CASSLGLAGVFNNEQFF
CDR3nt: TGTGCCAGCAGCTTGGGACTAGCGGGAGTGTTTAACAATGAGCAGTTCTTC

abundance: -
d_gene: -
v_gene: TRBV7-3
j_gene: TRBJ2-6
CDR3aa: CASSPQGGGYSNSGANVLTF
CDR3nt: TGTGCCAGCAGCCCCCAAGGGGGGGGATATTCGAACTCTGGGGCCAACGTCCTGACTTTC

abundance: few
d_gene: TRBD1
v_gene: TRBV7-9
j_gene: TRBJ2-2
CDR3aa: CASSVRQGRELFF
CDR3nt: TGTGCCAGCAGCGTGAGACAGGGCCGGGAGCTGTTTTTT

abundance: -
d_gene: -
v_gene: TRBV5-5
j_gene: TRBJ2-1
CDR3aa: CASNLRGYNEQFF
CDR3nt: TGTGCCAGCAACCTGCGGGGCTACAATGAGCAGTTCTTC

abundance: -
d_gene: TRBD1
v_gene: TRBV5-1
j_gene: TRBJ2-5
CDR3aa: CASSLGRTGSETQYF
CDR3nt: TGCGCCAGCAGCTTGGGTCGGACAGGGTCGGAGACCCAGTACTTC

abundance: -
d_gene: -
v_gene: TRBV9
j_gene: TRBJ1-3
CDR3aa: CASSVGSGVAGSTIYF
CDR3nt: TGTGCCAGCAGCGTAGGGTCAGGGGTGGCTGGAAGCACCATATATTTT

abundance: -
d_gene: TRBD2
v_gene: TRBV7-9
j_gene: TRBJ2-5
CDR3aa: CASRSGGAETQYF
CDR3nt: TGTGCCAGTCGTAGCGGGGGGGCGGAGACCCAGTACTTC

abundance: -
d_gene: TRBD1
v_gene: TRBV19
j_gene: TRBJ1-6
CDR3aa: CASSNWDSYNSPLHF
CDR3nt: TGTGCCAGTAGTAACTGGGACAGCTATAATTCACCCCTCCACTTT

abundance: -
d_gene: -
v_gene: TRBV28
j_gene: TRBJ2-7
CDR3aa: CASSFLYEQYF
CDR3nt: TGTGCCAGCAGTTTCCTCTACGAGCAGTACTTC

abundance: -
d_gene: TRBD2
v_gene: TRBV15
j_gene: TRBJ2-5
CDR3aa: CATSRDLGGGGETQYF
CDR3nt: TGTGCCACCAGCAGAGATCTCGGGGGGGGCGGAGAGACCCAGTACTTC

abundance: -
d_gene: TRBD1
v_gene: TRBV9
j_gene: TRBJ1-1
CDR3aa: CASSEGYRGNTEAFF
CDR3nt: TGTGCCAGCAGCGAAGGATACAGGGGGAACACTGAAGCTTTCTTT

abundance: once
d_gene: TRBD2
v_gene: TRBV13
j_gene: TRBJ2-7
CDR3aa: CASSPRTSGRNQYF
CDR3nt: TGTGCCAGCAGCCCGAGGACTAGCGGGAGGAACCAGTACTTC

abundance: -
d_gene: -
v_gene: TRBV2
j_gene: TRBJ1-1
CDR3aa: CASSDQGQGTEAFF
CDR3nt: TGTGCCAGCAGTGATCAGGGTCAGGGGACTGAAGCTTTCTTT

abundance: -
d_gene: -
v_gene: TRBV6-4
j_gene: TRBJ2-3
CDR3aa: CASSDSRGSTDTQYF
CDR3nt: TGTGCCAGCAGTGACTCGAGAGGGTCCACAGATACGCAGTATTTT

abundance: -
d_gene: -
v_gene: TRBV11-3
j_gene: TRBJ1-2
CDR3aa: CASSLGRRTRGYTF
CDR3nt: TGTGCCAGCAGCTTAGGTCGCAGGACAAGGGGCTACACCTTC

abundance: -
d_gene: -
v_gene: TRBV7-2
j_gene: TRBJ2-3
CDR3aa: CASSIYTDTQYF
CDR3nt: TGTGCCAGCAGCATCTACACAGATACGCAGTATTTT